This T cell receptor (beta chain) appears in the sequencing data of a study of T cell responses to AZD1222 COVID-19 vaccine. Sequencing was performed with immunoSEQ multiplex PCR; in TCRdb, only in-frame clones are kept and a portion is missing. In the table there are approximately 61,000 clones, over 75% of which are singletons. About this clone itself: Its specificity is not known.

Second-dose timings of about 4 or about 12 weeks were pooled. The junction had 5 bases not matched to a gene; V was cut back by 2 bases and J by 8 bases. Germline values: CDR1 SGHVS, CDR2 FQNEAQ. CDR3 length equals 13 residues. General study points: Spike-spanning, vaccine-associated CD4 TCRs were dominant at 160-218 and 743-854. Donor demographics were predominantly white British with a female majority; clonal diversity may be underestimated.

The chain uses TRBV7-8 and TRBJ1-2, with 7 bases that match TRBD1. The clonotype was recovered from an adult who received the AZD1222 COVID-19 vaccine. The source material was peripheral blood, sampled 28 days after the second AZD1222 dose. The chain's CDR3 is CASSLSTGLGYTF. The CDR3 bases are TGTGCCAGCAGCTTATCGACAGGGCTCGGCTACACCTTC.